This TCR beta chain came from a study of regulatory T cells in long-lasting Graves disease. The study's findings and limits: Thyroid tissue went unstudied; only peripheral blood was examined. Less diverse TCR repertoires were seen in persistent Graves' patients than in newly diagnosed ones.

The sample's time point: newly diagnosed GD, antithyroid drugs for less than 3 months. TCR sequences were obtained from RNA taken from PBMCs. As collected, the peripheral blood samples measured about 10 milliliters each and went into EDTA tubes. Trimming left V 3 bases short and J 7 bases short, with 12 bases between. The CDR3 is made up of 14 amino acids. Germline V gene sequence: CDR1 KGHDR, CDR2 SFDVKD. This clonotype was observed many times. What it binds is not known. Construction of TCR beta libraries relied on iRepertoire HTBI primers and on Arm-PCR targeting CDR3 regions. TCRdb processed the multiplex PCR reads anew with MiXCR; each CDR3 protein has one entry. The sample lists about 500,000 distinct CDR3 sequences; approximately 12% were seen once. Another study also made use of these data, one on T cells in Graves' hyperthyroidism and ophthalmopathy. That source adds: The hyperthyroidism patients had all been newly diagnosed, and their disease duration was under 2 months. Their ages ranged from 18 to 65 years.

The sample here was peripheral blood mononuclear cells (PBMCs), taken at new diagnosis, from a patient treated with antithyroid drugs. The receptor was derived from a woman in her 30s with Graves disease. The J gene is TRBJ2-1, the V gene TRBV24-1; D is undetermined. CDR3 in amino acids: CATSDPWTANEQFF. The DNA of the CDR3 is TGTGCCACCAGTGATCCATGGACCGCGAATGAGCAGTTCTTC.